This T cell receptor (beta chain) was identified in a study of identical twins. Via MiXCR, TCRdb re-called the 5' RACE reads, giving one row per CDR3 protein. Among more than 1.5 million distinct CDR3 sequences listed, more than 30% were seen once. CDR3 length: 16 residues. Losses at the gene ends were 0 bases for V and 3 bases for J; bases not matched to a gene: 7. CDR1 and CDR2 from the germline V gene are LNHNV and YYDKDF (reference sequence). The origin of this receptor is a newborn girl in good health. The sample taken for sequencing was cord blood. The chain combines TRBV15 with TRBJ2-7, with 8 bases that match TRBD2. CDR3 sequence (DNA): TGTGCCACCAGCAGAGAACGTAGCGGGACTTACTACGAGCAGTACTTC. As protein: CATSRERSGTYYEQYF.